These 4 T cell receptor beta chains share one sample of origin, sequenced in a study of CD8+ T cells in alopecia areata. cDNA serving as the sequencing template came from extracted, reverse transcribed RNA. Clones were sequenced by immunoSEQ multiplex PCR, and TCRdb holds only the in-frame ones, with some missing. The table includes 140,000 or so clones, around 62% detected once. The specimen was CD8+ T cells sorted from blood. The receptors come from a human donor in good health.

This clone was counted between two and nine times. The CDR3: CASSVWGGGVTEAFF. DNA for the CDR3: TGTGCCAGCAGCGTCTGGGGAGGCGGGGTCACTGAAGCTTTCTTT. V and J are TRBV9 and TRBJ1-1; no clear D. Germline CDR1 reads SGDLS; CDR2 reads YYNGEE. CDR3 length: 15 amino acids. The V and J ends lost 2 bases and 4 bases respectively, with 15 bases between them.

The genes are TRBV9 and TRBJ1-2, with D tentatively TRBD1 (5 bases). V was pared by 5 bases and J by 12 bases, with 11 bases between. The CDR3 contains 10 residues. The germline V gene encodes CDR1 SGDLS and CDR2 YYNGEE. The CDR3 here is CASRGREHTF. The CDR3 DNA sequence: TGTGCCAGCAGAGGCAGGGAGCACACCTTC.

The chain has TRBV4-2 and TRBJ2-2, with 10 bases matching TRBD2. Trimming at V came to 4 bases and at J to 7 bases, leaving 3 bases not matched to a gene. The CDR3 covers 14 residues. Germline-derived CDR1 and CDR2 are LGHNA and YNFKEQ. CDR3 loop: CASSLLAGSGELFF. DNA of the CDR3: TGTGCCAGCAGCCTACTAGCGGGAAGCGGGGAGCTGTTTTTT.

There are a few counts of this clone. The V and J genes are TRBV4-2 and TRBJ2-7; 11 bases line up with TRBD2. V gave up 4 bases and J gave up 3 bases; unmatched junction bases: 2. Germline V gives CDR1 LGHNA, CDR2 YNFKEQ. The CDR3 contains 14 residues. In DNA, the CDR3 is TGTGCCAGCAGCCCTGGGACTAGCGGCTACGAGCAGTACTTC. This encodes CASSPGTSGYEQYF.